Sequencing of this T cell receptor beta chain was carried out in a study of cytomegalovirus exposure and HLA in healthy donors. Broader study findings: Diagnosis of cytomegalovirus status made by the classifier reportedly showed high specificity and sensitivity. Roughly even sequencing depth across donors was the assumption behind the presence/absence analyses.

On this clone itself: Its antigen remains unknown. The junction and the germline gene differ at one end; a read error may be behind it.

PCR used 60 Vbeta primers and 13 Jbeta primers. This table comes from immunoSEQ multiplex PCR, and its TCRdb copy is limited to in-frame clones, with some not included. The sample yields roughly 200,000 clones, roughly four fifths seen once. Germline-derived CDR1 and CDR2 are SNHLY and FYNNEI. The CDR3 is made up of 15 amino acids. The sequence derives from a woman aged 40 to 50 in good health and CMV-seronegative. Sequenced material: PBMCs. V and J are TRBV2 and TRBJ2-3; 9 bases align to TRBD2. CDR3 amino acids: CASSEYRGGGAFLDF. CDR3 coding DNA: TGTGCCAGCAGTGAATATCGGGGCGGGGGGGCTTTCTTGGATTTT.